The sequence of this T cell receptor beta chain was determined in a study of T cells in Graves' hyperthyroidism and ophthalmopathy. The wider study: Initial diagnosis, before any treatment, was when peripheral blood was collected.

There were TCR beta CDR3 regions amplified from RNA transcripts. First-round RT-PCR targeting the TCR CDR3 was performed with the HTBI primer set. TCRdb called the multiplex PCR reads again in MiXCR, with one record for every CDR3 protein. The repertoire holds more than 350,000 distinct CDR3 sequences, with approximately 14% as singletons. CDR3 length equals 16 residues. The germline V gene encodes CDR1 SGHRS and CDR2 YFSETQ. The V end lost 0 bases, the J end lost 7 bases, and 17 bases lay between the germline ends. In this sample, this clonotype turned up many times. This clonotype was obtained from a woman aged 25 to 39 with Graves' ophthalmopathy. Sequences were obtained from blood. J is TRBJ2-1 and V is TRBV5-1; D possibly corresponds to TRBD1 (6 bases). This CDR3 reads CASSLAAQGFGNEQFF. Written as DNA, the CDR3 is TGCGCCAGCAGCTTGGCCGCGCAGGGGTTCGGGAATGAGCAGTTCTTC.